The 27 T cell receptor beta chains listed next were all sequenced from one sample in a study of persistence of HIV-infected CD4 T cells (dated by TCRdb to 2019 to 2021). Per the publication, the treatment or condition label means: suppressive antiretroviral therapy. A pool of overlapping 15-mer peptides from HIV-1 Gag, at 1 ug per peptide per mL, was used to stimulate the cells. Memory CD4+ T cells that did not respond, being CD40L-negative, CD69-negative and CD45RO-high, were sorted as memory populations depleted of antigen-responding cells. Their antigens remain unidentified. TCRbeta repertoires were sequenced from genomic DNA with the immunoSEQ hsTCRB assay version 4 in survey mode. In its TCRdb copy, this immuneACCESS table keeps in-frame sequences only and misses some clones. Where compared with another copy, unresolved V genes explain less than half of these, and the others have no known cause. This sample gives around 35,000 clones in total; 82% of them show up just once. The ten most abundant clones make up almost 1% of the sample.

Sequences were derived from cultured CD4+ T cells from PBMCs, sampled from a patient who received antiretroviral therapy. The sample's cell subset or site label, decoded: CD40L-CD69- CD45RO-high memory CD4 T cells not responding to Gag peptides. These receptors were collected from an adult with HIV. The donor label of this sample is uncertain.

V gene TRBV3-1 (or the pseudogene TRBV3-2) combines with J gene TRBJ2-6; D gene unclear. The CDR3 runs 13 residues. The germline CDR1 and CDR2 sequences are LGHDT and YNNKEL (reference sequence). Deletions cut 4 bases from V and 4 bases from J, with 5 bases between. The CDR3 region has the DNA TGTGCCAGCAGCCCGCAAGGGGCCAACGTCCTGACTTTC. It encodes CASSPQGANVLTF.

V is TRBV19 and J is TRBJ1-2, with D perhaps TRBD1 (5 bases). The CDR3 loop spans 14 amino acids. Germline V gene sequence: CDR1 LNHDA, CDR2 SQIVND (reference sequence). The germline V and J ends were trimmed by 7 bases and 1 base, with 13 bases remaining between them. For the CDR3, the DNA is TGTGCCAGTACAAGGGGACGGAGTAACTATGGCTACACCTTC. Translated: CASTRGRSNYGYTF.

The chain combines TRBV5-6 with TRBJ1-2; D is uncertain. The germline V and J ends were trimmed by 7 bases and 8 bases, with 21 bases remaining between them. The germline gives CDR1 SGHDT, CDR2 YYEEEE. This CDR3 spans 14 amino acids. The CDR3 loop reads CASGPRRILGGYTF. CDR3 nucleotide sequence: TGTGCCAGCGGCCCTCGACGGATCCTGGGCGGCTACACCTTC.

In nucleotides, the CDR3 is TGTGCCAGCAGTCCCCAGAGAGGACTTAACGACTACAATGAGCAGTTCTTC. It is translated as CASSPQRGLNDYNEQFF. J is TRBJ2-1 and V is TRBV7-8; tentative D call: TRBD2 (5 bases). The CDR3 length is 17 residues. V lost 6 bases, J lost 3 bases, and 21 bases lay in between. The germline V gene has CDR1 SGHVS and CDR2 FQNEAQ.

This chain links TRBV11-3 with TRBJ1-1, with 7 bases fitting TRBD1. The CDR3 runs 15 residues. Germline V gives CDR1 SGHNT, CDR2 YENEEA. V trimming: 4 bases; J trimming: 8 bases; junction bases outside the gene matches: 13. The CDR3 reads CASSSRQTGKEEAFF. In DNA, the CDR3 is TGTGCCAGCAGCTCCCGTCAGACAGGGAAGGAGGAAGCTTTCTTT.

The chain joins TRBV7-8 to TRBJ1-5; D unclear. The CDR3 is 14 amino acids. The germline V gene has CDR1 SGHVS and CDR2 FQNEAQ. V dropped 1 base and J dropped 2 bases, with 6 bases sitting between them. The CDR3 DNA is TGTGCCAGCAGCTTAGGCAGAGGCAATCAGCCCCAGCATTTT. Amino acid sequence: CASSLGRGNQPQHF.

This chain uses TRBV18 with TRBJ2-2; no clear D. The V end was cut by 6 bases, the J end by 1 base, with 9 bases between. This CDR3 spans 14 amino acids. From germline, CDR1 is KGHSH and CDR2 LQKENI. The CDR3 region has the DNA TGTGCCAGCTCCGGGCAGGAGAACACCGGGGAGCTGTTTTTT. Protein product: CASSGQENTGELFF.

This clone was observed a few times. The gene calls are TRBV7-9 and TRBJ1-4; D is undetermined. Germline lookup yields CDR1 SEHNR and CDR2 FQNEAQ (reference sequence). Trimming took off 0 bases at V and 6 bases at J, with 11 bases between the two ends. The CDR3 runs to 15 residues. The CDR3: CASSLAATAYEKLFF. The CDR3 DNA sequence: TGTGCCAGCAGCTTAGCGGCGACTGCTTATGAAAAACTGTTTTTT.

This clone was seen once. This chain joins TRBV3-1 (or the pseudogene TRBV3-2) and TRBJ2-5; D gene uncertain. Between the trimmed V and J ends, which lost 1 base and 5 bases, there was a span of 14 bases. The CDR3 sequence is 15 residues long. The V gene's germline CDR1 is LGHDT and CDR2 YNNKEL (reference sequence). CDR3 in amino acids: CASSQGHRSSETQYF. CDR3 DNA: TGTGCCAGCAGCCAAGGACACCGCTCTTCCGAGACCCAGTACTTC.

In DNA form, the CDR3 reads TGTGCCAGCATGCCCCTGGGGCAGGGCAATCAGCCCCAGCATTTT. Encoded protein: CASMPLGQGNQPQHF. The chain is built from TRBV6-5 and TRBJ1-5; the D gene is possibly TRBD1 (5 bases). The CDR3 covers 15 residues. V lost 7 bases to trimming and J lost 2 bases, with 15 bases between them. CDR1 is MNHEY, CDR2 SVGAGI, per germline.

V usage is TRBV27 and J usage is TRBJ2-7; 9 nucleotides line up with TRBD1. CDR3 size: 16 residues. Germline V gene lookup returns CDR1 MNHEY and CDR2 SMNVEV (reference sequence). The junction had 13 bases not matched to a gene; V was cut back by 3 bases and J by 7 bases. CDR3 loop: CASSFSGTGSVREQYV. The CDR3 nucleotides are TGTGCCAGCAGTTTTTCCGGGACAGGGTCCGTACGGGAGCAGTACGTC.

The chain carries TRBV3-1 (or the pseudogene TRBV3-2) and TRBJ1-1; a possible D gene is TRBD1 (5 bases). Trimming left V 1 base short and J 4 bases short, with 10 bases between. CDR3 length: 14 residues. Germline V gene data show CDR1 as LGHDT and CDR2 as YNNKEL (reference sequence). The CDR3 is CASSQASGGTEAFF. The CDR3 DNA reads as TGTGCCAGCAGCCAAGCCTCCGGGGGCACTGAAGCTTTCTTT.

The chain links TRBV10-2 to TRBJ1-5; tentatively, D is TRBD1 (6 bases). Per germline, CDR1 WSHSY and CDR2 SAAADI. This CDR3 contains 16 residues. V lost 0 bases and J 0 bases, leaving 9 bases between the germline ends. This chain's CDR3 is CASSESAGDSNQPQHF. CDR3 bases: TGCGCCAGCAGTGAGTCAGCAGGGGATAGCAATCAGCCCCAGCATTTT.

The chain recombines TRBV7-2 with TRBJ2-5; D gene unclear. This CDR3 is built from 17 residues. Germline V CDR1 and CDR2: SGHTA, FQGNSA. The V end was cut by 1 base, the J end by 3 bases, with 18 bases between. The CDR3 loop is CASSLEDRPIAKETQYF. The CDR3 DNA is TGTGCCAGCAGCTTAGAAGACCGCCCCATCGCCAAAGAGACCCAGTACTTC.

Points on this clone: Its ends do not fully match the called genes, so a read error is possible. The chain is built from TRBV5-4 and TRBJ2-1; TRBD2 matches 8 bases. Looked up from germline, CDR1 is SGHNT and CDR2 is YYREEE (reference sequence). The CDR3 has 15 amino acids. The CDR3 region is CASSLERGRYNEQFF. The CDR3 DNA sequence: TGTGCCAGCAGTTTGGAGCGGGGGCGGTACAATGAGCAGTTCTTC.

The V gene is TRBV27, the J gene TRBJ2-1, with 10 nucleotides matching TRBD2. The CDR3 consists of 15 residues. Germline V CDR1 and CDR2: MNHEY, SMNVEV (reference sequence). V lost 2 bases to trimming and J lost 5 bases; unmatched junction nucleotides: 3. The CDR3 DNA reads as TGTGCCAGCAGTTTACGTCTAGCGGGGGACAATGAGCAGTTCTTC. Translating it yields CASSLRLAGDNEQFF.

In DNA, the CDR3 is TGTGCCAGCAGCCAGAGGGGGGAGGAGGGCTACACCTTC. As protein: CASSQRGEEGYTF. The chain employs TRBV6-6 and TRBJ1-2; the D gene is possibly TRBD1 (6 bases). V lost 6 bases and J lost 8, with 16 bases in between. CDR3 length: 13 residues. Germline assignment: CDR1 MNHNY and CDR2 SVGAGI (reference sequence).

V gene TRBV25-1 combines with J gene TRBJ2-5; TRBD1 might be the D (5 bases). With 5 bases removed from V and 5 bases from J, the gap between germline ends came to 15 bases. The length of the CDR3 is 14 residues. Germline CDR1 and CDR2: MGHDK and SYGVNS. The CDR3 protein is CASSTIGAGETQYF. The CDR3, as DNA: TGTGCCAGCAGTACCATAGGGGCAGGGGAGACCCAGTACTTC.

The chain has TRBV9 and TRBJ2-3; D is uncertain. This CDR3 is built from 15 residues. The V end was cut by 0 bases, the J end by 0 bases, with 8 bases between. Germline V gene data show CDR1 as SGDLS and CDR2 as YYNGEE. The CDR3 spells CASSVGVGSTDTQYF. DNA of the CDR3: TGTGCCAGCAGCGTAGGAGTGGGGAGCACAGATACGCAGTATTTT.

The chain uses TRBV19 and TRBJ2-6, with 8 bases identical to TRBD1. J gave up 3 bases and V 6 bases, and 7 bases lay outside the gene matches. Germline values: CDR1 LNHDA, CDR2 SQIVND (reference sequence). The CDR3 has 16 amino acids. CDR3 nucleotides: TGTGCCAGTAGGGACAGGGCTCCTGGTGGGGCCAACGTCCTGACTTTC. This sequence encodes CASRDRAPGGANVLTF.

DNA for the CDR3: TGTGCCAGCAGCTTAACCCAAGGCAGCACTGAAGCTTTCTTT. The encoded protein is CASSLTQGSTEAFF. The V and J genes are TRBV7-2 and TRBJ1-1; no clear D. V was cut by 2 bases and J by 4 bases, with 11 bases left in between. The germline V gene encodes CDR1 SGHTA and CDR2 FQGNSA. This CDR3 region has 14 residues.

The chain uses TRBV4-1 and TRBJ2-3; 10 bases line up with TRBD2. The CDR3 consists of 17 residues. After removal of 0 bases from V and 3 bases from J, the junction contained 6 bases not matched to a gene. The germline CDR1 and CDR2 sequences are MGHRA and YSYEKL. Here the CDR3 reads CASSQDTKGLATDTQYF. CDR3 DNA sequence: TGCGCCAGCAGCCAAGATACGAAGGGACTAGCGACAGATACGCAGTATTTT.

The chain's CDR3 is CASSRSGGADGYTF. CDR3 sequence (DNA): TGTGCCAGCAGTCGATCGGGGGGGGCGGACGGCTACACCTTC. The rearrangement joins TRBV2 to TRBJ1-2, with D perhaps TRBD1 (6 bases). V shed 5 bases and J shed 8 bases, with 18 bases lying between them. The CDR3 sequence is 14 residues long. Germline CDR1 reads SNHLY; CDR2 reads FYNNEI.

V gene TRBV6-5 combines with J gene TRBJ2-7; tentative D call: TRBD1 (7 bases). Germline lookup yields CDR1 MNHEY and CDR2 SVGAGI. Trimming took off 6 bases at V and 3 bases at J, with 12 bases between the two ends. This CDR3 contains 13 residues. The CDR3 nucleotides are TGTGCCAGCAGCCAGGGGGGCGTCTACGAGCAGTACTTC. This translates into CASSQGGVYEQYF.

Of note for this clone: This sample includes further DNA sequences coding for the same CDR3. The V gene is TRBV6-1, the J gene TRBJ1-5, with TRBD1 as a possible D gene (6 bases). Per germline, CDR1 MNHNS and CDR2 SASEGT. V lost 1 base and J lost 3, with 13 bases in between. CDR3 length: 16 amino acids. CDR3 protein: CASSEEGRGPNQPQHF. The CDR3 DNA is TGTGCCAGCAGTGAAGAAGGCAGGGGTCCCAATCAGCCCCAGCATTTT.

The chain combines TRBV5-1 with TRBJ2-3, with a weak D call TRBD2 (6 bases). Trimming cost V 5 bases and J 3 bases, with 22 bases left between them. Per the germline V gene, CDR1 is SGHRS and CDR2 is YFSETQ. The CDR3 is 17 amino acids. The CDR3 DNA sequence: TGCGCCAGCAGACCCCTAGATACTAGCCCAAGTACAGATACGCAGTATTTT. Encoded protein: CASRPLDTSPSTDTQYF.

This clone was seen just once. This rearrangement joins TRBV4-1 to TRBJ2-5; no clear D gene. The germline V gene encodes CDR1 MGHRA and CDR2 YSYEKL. The CDR3 runs to 15 residues. Trimming took off 0 bases at V and 0 bases at J, with 8 bases between the two ends. The CDR3 reads CASSQEGTNQETQYF. The CDR3 nucleotides read TGCGCCAGCAGCCAAGAAGGAACAAACCAAGAGACCCAGTACTTC.